The 3 T cell receptor beta chains reported below all come from one sample, sequenced in a study of patients and donors after allogeneic stem cell transplantation. A single record per CDR3 protein comes from TCRdb applying MiXCR to the RT-PCR reads. The repertoire holds 8,000 to 9,500 distinct CDR3 sequences, with 3% to 4.5% as singletons. Sample: blood, either unsorted or a sorted T cell fraction (not recorded which). Every receptor here comes from a human donor who was either an allogeneic HSCT recipient or a stem cell or donor lymphocyte infusion donor (not recorded which). It is not recorded whose cells these are; they may come from a transplant donor.

The sample holds many counts of this clonotype. V is TRBV15 and J is TRBJ2-3; the match to TRBD2 covers 8 bases. The CDR3 is 17 residues long. V trimming: 0 bases; J trimming: 0 bases; junction bases outside the gene matches: 5. Germline CDR1 reads LNHNV; CDR2 reads YYDKDF (reference sequence). CDR3 in amino acids: CATSRDNRLASTDTQYF. In nucleotides, the CDR3 is TGTGCCACCAGCAGAGATAATCGACTAGCGAGCACAGATACGCAGTATTTT.

This clonotype is medium-sized. V and J are TRBV24-1 and TRBJ2-7; D is undetermined. Germline CDR1 is KGHDR and CDR2 is SFDVKD. CDR3 length: 12 amino acids. V lost 3 bases to trimming and J lost 4 bases, with 6 bases between them. CDR3 residues: CATSDRNYEQYF. CDR3 sequence (DNA): TGTGCCACCAGTGATCGGAATTACGAGCAGTACTTC.

This clonotype is categorized as medium-sized (0.01 to 0.1%). J is TRBJ1-1 and V is TRBV7-2; the D is unclear. The V end was cut by 4 bases, the J end by 1 base, with 13 bases between. The CDR3 sequence is 15 residues long. The germline CDR1 and CDR2 sequences are SGHTA and FQGNSA. CDR3: CASSSWTLGNTEAFF. The CDR3 nucleotides are TGTGCCAGCAGCTCCTGGACTTTAGGGAACACTGAAGCTTTCTTT.